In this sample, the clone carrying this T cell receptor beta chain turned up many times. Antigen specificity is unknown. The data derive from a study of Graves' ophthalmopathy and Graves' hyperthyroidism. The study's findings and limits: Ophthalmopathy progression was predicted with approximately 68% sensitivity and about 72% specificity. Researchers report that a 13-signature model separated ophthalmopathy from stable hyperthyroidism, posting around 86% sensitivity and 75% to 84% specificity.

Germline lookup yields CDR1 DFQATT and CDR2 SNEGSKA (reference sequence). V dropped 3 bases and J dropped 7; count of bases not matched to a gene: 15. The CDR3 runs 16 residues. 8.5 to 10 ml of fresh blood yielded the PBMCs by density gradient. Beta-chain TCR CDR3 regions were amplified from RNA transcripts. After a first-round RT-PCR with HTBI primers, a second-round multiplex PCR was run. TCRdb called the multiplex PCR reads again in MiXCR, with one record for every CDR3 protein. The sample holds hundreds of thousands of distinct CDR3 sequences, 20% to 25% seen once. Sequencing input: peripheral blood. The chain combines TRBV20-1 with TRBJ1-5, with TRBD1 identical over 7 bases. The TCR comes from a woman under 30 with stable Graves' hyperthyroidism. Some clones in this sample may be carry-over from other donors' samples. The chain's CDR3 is CSASFWEGGSAQPQHF. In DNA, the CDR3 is TGCAGTGCTAGCTTCTGGGAAGGGGGCTCGGCCCAGCCCCAGCATTTT.